The 14 T cell receptor beta chains below all came from one sample that was sequenced in a study of T cells in Graves' hyperthyroidism and ophthalmopathy. Amplification of TCR beta CDR3 regions used RNA as the template. HTBI primers were the set used in a first-round RT-PCR of the TCR CDR3. TCRdb itself ran the multiplex PCR reads through MiXCR, one entry per CDR3 protein. The sample holds 370,000 or so distinct CDR3 sequences; about 15% are singletons and the top ten take around a quarter. Sequenced input: blood. Receptor source: a woman younger than 35 with Graves' hyperthyroidism that later progressed to Graves' ophthalmopathy.

This chain joins TRBV6-1 and TRBJ1-2, with 11 bases that match TRBD1. The CDR3 extends over 13 amino acids. Trimming at V came to 5 bases and at J to 13 bases, leaving 9 bases not matched to a gene. Germline V gene lookup returns CDR1 MNHNS and CDR2 SASEGT. DNA of the CDR3: TGTGCCAGCAGTACCGGGACAGGGGGAGCGCGCACCTTC. Translated, it gives CASSTGTGGARTF.

This clonotype was seen ten or more times. The rearrangement links TRBV28 to TRBJ2-7; D call uncertain. The CDR3 spans 14 residues. V shed 6 bases and J shed 0 bases, with 12 bases lying between them. CDR1 and CDR2 (germline): MDHEN, SYDVKM. The CDR3 reads CASRPKTRSYEQYF. For the CDR3, the DNA is TGTGCCAGCAGACCAAAGACACGCTCCTACGAGCAGTACTTC.

In this sample, this clonotype turned up many times. The rearrangement joins TRBV5-1 to TRBJ2-7; D may be TRBD2 (6 bases). The V gene lost 4 bases and the J gene lost 2 bases, with 10 bases spanning the gap. CDR3 length: 13 amino acids. CDR1 SGHRS and CDR2 YFSETQ come from the germline V gene. The CDR3 sequence is CASSHGLTYEQYF. In nucleotides, the CDR3 is TGCGCCAGCAGCCACGGACTAACCTACGAGCAGTACTTC.

The genes are TRBV5-1 and TRBJ2-5; tentatively, D is TRBD1 or TRBD2 (6 bases each). CDR1 is SGHRS and CDR2 is YFSETQ in the germline V gene. Trimming took 2 bases from V and 2 from J, leaving 13 bases between them. The CDR3 contains 15 residues. The CDR3 here is CASSFWRGDQETQYF. The CDR3 bases are TGCGCCAGCAGCTTCTGGAGGGGGGATCAAGAGACCCAGTACTTC.

In its sample, this clonotype was seen many times. The chain recombines TRBV5-1 with TRBJ2-3, with 11 bases matching TRBD2. The V gene end was trimmed by 0 bases and the J gene end by 2 bases; junction bases not matched to a gene: 5. This CDR3 is built from 17 residues. Looked up from germline, CDR1 is SGHRS and CDR2 is YFSETQ. The CDR3 region has the DNA TGCGCCAGCAGCTTGGTGCCTAGCGGGAGGCCCACAGATACGCAGTATTTT. Amino acid sequence: CASSLVPSGRPTDTQYF.

This clonotype came up many times. The chain uses TRBV15 and TRBJ1-1; the D gene is possibly TRBD1 (6 bases). The CDR3 extends over 13 amino acids. From germline, CDR1 is LNHNV and CDR2 YYDKDF (reference sequence). The germline V and J ends were trimmed by 0 bases and 8 bases, with 10 bases remaining between them. CDR3 bases: TGTGCCACCAGCAGAGATGAGGGGACAGAAGCTTTCTTT. It translates to CATSRDEGTEAFF. Full variable domain (rest looked up from reference TRBV15 and TRBJ1-1): DAMVIQNPRYQVTQFGKPVTLSCSQTLNHNVMYWYQQKSSQAPKLLFHYYDKDFNNEADTPDNFQSRRPNTSFCFLDIRSPGLGDTAMYLCATSRDEGTEAFFGQGTRLTVV.

In this sample, this clonotype turned up many times. This chain uses TRBV3-1 with TRBJ1-2; 8 nucleotides agree with TRBD1. J gave up 4 bases and V 4 bases, and 14 bases lay outside the gene matches. CDR1 and CDR2 from the germline V gene are LGHDT and YNNKEL (reference sequence). The CDR3 sequence is 17 residues long. This CDR3 is CASSRTSGTGSFYGYTF. CDR3 nucleotides: TGTGCCAGCAGCCGCACCTCCGGGACAGGATCATTCTATGGCTACACCTTC.

This clonotype was found a few times. The chain uses TRBV29-1 and TRBJ2-7; D possibly corresponds to TRBD2 (5 bases). Trimming took off 2 bases at V and 2 bases at J, with 7 bases between the two ends. The length of the CDR3 is 12 residues. CDR1 is SQVTM, CDR2 ANQGSEA, per germline. CDR3 sequence (DNA): TGCAGCGTTGAAACTAGGCCCTACGAGCAGTACTTC. This codes for CSVETRPYEQYF.

Ten or more counts support this clonotype. V is TRBV28 and J is TRBJ2-7; 9 positions match TRBD1. Germline values: CDR1 MDHEN, CDR2 SYDVKM. V shed 5 bases, J shed 3 bases, and the junction held 11 bases outside the gene matches. The CDR3 covers 16 residues. In DNA, the CDR3 is TGTGCCAGCAGTACCGGGACAGGGCTTCCCAGCTACGAGCAGTACTTC. Amino acid sequence: CASSTGTGLPSYEQYF.

This clonotype was found many times. This chain joins TRBV9 and TRBJ2-5, with TRBD2 matching over 7 bases. CDR1 and CDR2 (germline): SGDLS, YYNGEE. This CDR3 is 15 amino acids long. V dropped 3 bases and J dropped 2; count of bases not matched to a gene: 7. CDR3 sequence reads: CASSAQAGVQETQYF. CDR3 DNA sequence: TGTGCCAGCAGCGCCCAGGCGGGAGTTCAAGAGACCCAGTACTTC.

This clonotype was seen ten or more times. This chain joins TRBV27 and TRBJ2-2, with TRBD2 matching 9 bases. This CDR3 comprises 17 residues. The germline V gene encodes CDR1 MNHEY and CDR2 SMNVEV (reference sequence). Trimming took 4 bases from V and 4 from J; bases not matched to a gene: 10. The CDR3 protein is CASSSPRASGITGELFF. As DNA, the CDR3 is TGTGCCAGCAGTTCGCCTCGGGCTAGCGGGATCACCGGGGAGCTGTTTTTT.

This clonotype was counted ten times or more. The V call is TRBV28, the J call TRBJ2-3; the match to TRBD1 covers 9 bases. Germline values: CDR1 MDHEN, CDR2 SYDVKM. The CDR3 is 15 residues long. V was clipped by 5 bases and J by 7 bases; unmatched bases: 10. CDR3 protein: CASSPWDRALYTQYF. The DNA of the CDR3 is TGTGCCAGCAGTCCATGGGACAGGGCGCTTTATACGCAGTATTTT.

This clonotype was detected ten times or more. J is TRBJ1-2 and V is TRBV20-1; TRBD1 matches at 9 bases. The CDR3 loop spans 14 amino acids. Germline V gene data show CDR1 as DFQATT and CDR2 as SNEGSKA (reference sequence). Germline trimming cut 3 bases from V and 4 bases from J; bases unmatched to any gene: 6. CDR3 nucleotides: TGCAGTGCTAGCCCGGGGACAGGGTTCTATGGCTACACCTTC. This codes for CSASPGTGFYGYTF.

The chain uses TRBV4-1 and TRBJ2-2, with D perhaps matching TRBD1 (6 bases). The germline V gene has CDR1 MGHRA and CDR2 YSYEKL. The ends were cut back, 2 bases at V and 3 bases at J, with 16 bases in the middle. This CDR3 comprises 17 residues. The chain's CDR3 is CASSQNPGVLDTGELFF. The CDR3 DNA sequence: TGCGCCAGCAGCCAAAACCCAGGGGTTCTGGACACCGGGGAGCTGTTTTTT.